This entry features one TCR beta chain sequence. The clone's antigen remains unknown. No much larger clonotype is one base removed from it; base qualities were not supplied. The protocol used for the library was the immunoSEQ multiplex PCR assay. For TCR sequencing, RNA was extracted from every sample and reverse transcribed into cDNA to serve as template. SuperScript III was used for first-strand cDNA synthesis, primed with a 2:1 mix of oligo-dT and random hexamers. Amplification bias was assessed with a synthetic immune receptor repertoire, and residual bias was removed computationally. The published analysis was carried out like this. Raw reads were preprocessed to remove errors, and CDR3 was defined according to IMGT conventions as the region from the conserved cysteine to phenylalanine. Clonality was calculated as 1 minus Shannon entropy normalized by log2 of the number of productive unique TCRs. CD4 or CD8 identity of scalp clones was inferred by cross-referencing scalp TCRbeta sequences with sorted blood CD4 and CD8 repertoires. In its TCRdb copy, this immuneACCESS table keeps in-frame sequences only and misses some clones. Where compared with another copy, unresolved V genes explain less than half of these, and the others have no known cause. V and J calls and clone size are as listed in that table; D and trimming were resolved from the DNA. The sample table holds approximately 100,000 clones, of which around 84% were seen once. Of the sample, over 8.5% falls within the top ten clones.

The data originate from a study of CD8+ T cells in alopecia areata (dated by TCRdb to between 2018 and 2020). General notes on the study: Treated patients were enrolled in an open-label pilot trial of oral tofacitinib at 5 to 10 mg twice daily for moderate-to-severe alopecia areata. On the human side, TCRbeta sequencing was run on scalp tissue and on sorted CD4+ and CD8+ peripheral blood T cells from healthy controls and from alopecia areata patients with either patchy or totalis/universalis disease. Disease severity in treated patients was measured with the SALT score, which quantifies the percentage of affected scalp surface area. RNA came from the PAXgene miRNA kit for fixed scalp, the miRNeasy kit for PBMCs, and the RNeasy kit for mouse skin. immunoSEQ multiplex PCR using 35 Vbeta forward primers and 13 Jbeta reverse primers was used to amplify TCRbeta CDR3 regions. To study T cell clonal expansion in alopecia areata, the researchers applied high-throughput TCRbeta sequencing to both the C3H/HeJ mouse model and human patients. Scalp clonality was compared across normal scalp (n=4), patchy alopecia areata scalp (n=8), and alopecia totalis/universalis scalp (n=8). Tofacitinib was given for 6 to 18 months, followed by 6 months of follow-up off drug to assess delayed response and recurrence. Tofacitinib-treated patients had biopsies at baseline and at 4 and 24 weeks of treatment, with a later scalp biopsy in several patients.

CDR1 and CDR2, per the germline V gene, are MNHEY and SVGAGI. V has 5 bases trimmed and J has 4 bases trimmed; junction bases matching no gene number 7. The cysteine opens and the phenylalanine closes a CDR3 of 15 amino acids. Here the CDR3 DNA is all that survives: 45 bases in frame from base 1. Results and caveats for the whole study, not just this receptor: Unlike mouse skin, which is dominated by gammadelta T cells, normal human skin has resident alphabeta T cells that are also sequenced, and this complicates analysis of the scalp TCR repertoire. Because the treated cohort was small and included a single nonresponder, larger studies are needed to assess links between baseline CD8+ expansion and response. Compared with mice, TCR sequences shared between patients were less clear, possibly partly because of HLA diversity across the patient population. Compared with normal scalp, lesional scalp, particularly in alopecia totalis/universalis, had higher clonality and more expanded CD8+ clones, which suggests antigenic drive. Many expanded lesional clones persisted in scalp and blood during tofacitinib treatment, which may partly explain relapse after stopping treatment. With tofacitinib, both scalp clonality and the number of expanded CD8+ clones among the top 100 scalp clones went down significantly.

The intended sense of this specimen's treatment or condition label: oral pan-JAK inhibitor, 5-10 mg twice daily. Peripheral blood and lesional scalp punch biopsies were obtained from patients with alopecia areata. PBMCs were isolated by density centrifugation and stained for CD3, CD4 and CD8, and CD4+ and CD8+ T cells were sorted on a FACSAria. The specimen was CD8+ T cells sorted from blood, collected between weeks 30 and 35, from a patient treated with tofacitinib. This clonotype originated in a human donor with alopecia areata. The chain couples TRBV6-5 to TRBJ2-5; 10 middle bases align to TRBD2. Here is the DNA: TGTGCCAGCAGTCCACCGTCTAGCGGGAGAGAGACCCAGTACTTC. Translation gives CASSPPSSGRETQYF.